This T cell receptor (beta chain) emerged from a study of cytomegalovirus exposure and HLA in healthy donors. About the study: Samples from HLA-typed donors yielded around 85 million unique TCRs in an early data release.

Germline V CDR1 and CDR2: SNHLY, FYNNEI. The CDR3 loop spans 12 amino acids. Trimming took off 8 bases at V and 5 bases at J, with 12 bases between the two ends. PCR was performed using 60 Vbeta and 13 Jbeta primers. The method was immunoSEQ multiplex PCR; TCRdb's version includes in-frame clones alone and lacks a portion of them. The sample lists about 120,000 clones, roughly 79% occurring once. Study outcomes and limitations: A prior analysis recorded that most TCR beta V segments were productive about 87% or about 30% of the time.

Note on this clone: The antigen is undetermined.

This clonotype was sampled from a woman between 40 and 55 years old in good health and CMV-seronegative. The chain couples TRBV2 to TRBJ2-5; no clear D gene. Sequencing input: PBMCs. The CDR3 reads CASHSGYETQYF. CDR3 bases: TGTGCCAGCCATTCAGGATACGAGACCCAGTACTTC.